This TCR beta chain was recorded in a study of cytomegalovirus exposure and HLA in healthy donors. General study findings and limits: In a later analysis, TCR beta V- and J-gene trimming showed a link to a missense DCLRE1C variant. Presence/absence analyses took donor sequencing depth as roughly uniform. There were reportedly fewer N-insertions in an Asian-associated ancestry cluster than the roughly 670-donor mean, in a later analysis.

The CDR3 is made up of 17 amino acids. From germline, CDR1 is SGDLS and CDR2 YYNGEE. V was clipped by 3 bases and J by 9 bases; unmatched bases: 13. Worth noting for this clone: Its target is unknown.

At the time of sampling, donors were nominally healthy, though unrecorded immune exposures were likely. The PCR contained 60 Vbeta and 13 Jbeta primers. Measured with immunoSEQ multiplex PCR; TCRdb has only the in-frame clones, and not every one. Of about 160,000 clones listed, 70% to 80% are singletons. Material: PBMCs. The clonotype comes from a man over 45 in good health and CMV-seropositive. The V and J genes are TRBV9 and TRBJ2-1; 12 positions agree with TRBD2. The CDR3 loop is CASSGGFDLAGGLEQFF. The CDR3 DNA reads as TGTGCCAGCAGCGGGGGGTTTGATCTAGCGGGGGGGCTTGAGCAGTTCTTC.